The next 27 T cell receptor beta chains were all read from a single sample in a study of T-cell reconstitution after alpha-beta-depleted transplantation in children. TCRbeta library preparation incorporated unique molecular identifiers. TCRdb redid the calling of the PCR reads with MiXCR, one entry per CDR3 protein. Among around 800,000 distinct CDR3 sequences listed, about 16% were seen once. The sequencing here drew on PBMCs, mostly from graft donor cells, taken 360 days after TCRalphabeta/CD19-depleted stem cell transplant. Receptor source: a male patient aged 5 to 17 who had a stem cell transplant for acute lymphoblastic leukemia, so the T cells may come from the graft donor.

This clonotype has ten or more counts. The CDR3 protein is CSVPRPGANTGELFF. CDR3 sequence (DNA): TGCAGCGTTCCCCGGCCTGGGGCTAACACCGGGGAGCTGTTTTTT. The chain carries TRBV29-1 and TRBJ2-2; D may be TRBD1 (5 bases). V lost 5 bases to trimming and J lost 2 bases, with 15 bases between them. The CDR3 totals 15 residues. Germline CDR1 is SQVTM and CDR2 is ANQGSEA.

J is TRBJ2-5 and V is TRBV7-3; no definite D call. Germline CDR1 SGHTA, CDR2 FQGTGA. There are 15 residues in the CDR3. V lost 3 bases and J lost 4, with 15 bases in between. Here the CDR3 reads CASSFRPGPSETQYF. The DNA of the CDR3 is TGTGCCAGCAGCTTTCGGCCAGGCCCATCAGAGACCCAGTACTTC.

The gene calls are TRBV5-1 and TRBJ1-6, with D tentatively TRBD1 (6 bases). This CDR3 is built from 15 residues. The germline V gene has CDR1 SGHRS and CDR2 YFSETQ. V was clipped by 0 bases and J by 7 bases, with 11 bases between them. The CDR3 loop is CASSLVSGVNSPLHF. The CDR3 region has the DNA TGCGCCAGCAGCTTGGTTTCAGGGGTGAATTCACCCCTCCACTTT. Looking up the rest from reference TRBV5-1 and TRBJ1-6 gives the full variable domain: KAGVTQTPRYLIKTRGQQVTLSCSPISGHRSVSWYQQTPGQGLQFLFEYFSETQRNKGNFPGRFSGRQFSNSRSEMNVSTLELGDSALYLCASSLVSGVNSPLHFGNGTRLTVT.

The CDR3 DNA follows: TGTGCCAGCAGTTTTAGCTCCGCGTATAGCAATCAGCCCCAGCATTTT. Translation gives CASSFSSAYSNQPQHF. V is TRBV12-3 or TRBV12-4 and J is TRBJ1-5; no clear D. V dropped 3 bases and J dropped 0 bases, with 12 bases sitting between them. The CDR3 has 16 residues.

The chain links TRBV29-1 to TRBJ2-7; the D gene could be TRBD1 or TRBD2 (5 bases each). The germline CDR1 and CDR2 sequences are SQVTM and ANQGSEA. With 5 bases removed from V and 6 bases from J, the gap between germline ends came to 26 bases. This CDR3 region has 16 residues. The CDR3 is CSVIPGRSGRAFEQYF. The CDR3 DNA reads TGCAGCGTTATTCCGGGACGGAGCGGTCGGGCCTTCGAGCAGTACTTC.

The chain recombines TRBV7-3 with TRBJ1-5; D remains ambiguous. Germline CDR1 is SGHTA and CDR2 is FQGTGA. The V end lost 3 bases, the J end lost 7 bases, and 10 bases lay between the germline ends. This CDR3 has 13 residues. The CDR3: CASSFSVSQPQHF. CDR3 DNA sequence: TGTGCCAGCAGCTTTTCGGTATCACAGCCCCAGCATTTT.

CDR3 sequence (DNA): TGCAGTGCTAGATCGACTAGCGGGAGCTACGAGCAGTACTTC. Translated: CSARSTSGSYEQYF. The chain recombines TRBV20-1 with TRBJ2-7; 12 bases match TRBD2. Germline-derived CDR1 and CDR2 are DFQATT and SNEGSKA (reference sequence). This CDR3 region has 14 residues. J was trimmed by 3 bases and V by 2 bases; bases with no gene match: 2.

This clonotype appeared many times. This chain uses TRBV5-1 with TRBJ2-3; tentative D call: TRBD2 (6 bases). This CDR3 has 16 residues. Germline CDR1 and CDR2: SGHRS and YFSETQ. Trimming pared 4 bases from V and 3 bases from J, leaving 18 bases between. As DNA, the CDR3 is TGCGCCAGCAGCCTACAAGGGCTGGGAGGAACAGATACGCAGTATTTT. Translating gives CASSLQGLGGTDTQYF.

The V and J genes are TRBV29-1 and TRBJ2-2; 11 positions match TRBD2. Losses at the gene ends were 6 bases for V and 5 bases for J; bases not matched to a gene: 8. Germline V gene sequence: CDR1 SQVTM, CDR2 ANQGSEA. The CDR3 contains 15 residues. DNA for the CDR3: TGCAGCGTAGAAATAGCGGGAGGGCCAACCGGGGAGCTGTTTTTT. This encodes CSVEIAGGPTGELFF.

The rearrangement joins TRBV2 to TRBJ1-2, with a possible D match to TRBD1 (5 bases). This CDR3 has 14 residues. V was trimmed by 2 bases and J by 6 bases, leaving 13 bases between them. CDR1 and CDR2 (germline): SNHLY, FYNNEI. CDR3 nucleotides: TGTGCCAGCAGTGAATATCAGGGTCTAAATGGCTACACCTTC. Translated, it gives CASSEYQGLNGYTF.

This clonotype was found a few times. V usage is TRBV7-2 and J usage is TRBJ1-5; no clear D. Germline V gene data show CDR1 as SGHTA and CDR2 as FQGNSA. The CDR3 sequence is 15 residues long. Trimming left V 5 bases short and J 6 bases short, with 17 bases between. The CDR3 region has the DNA TGTGCCAGCAGCCGGACGTCCCCATCGGGTCAGCCCCAGCATTTT. Protein sequence: CASSRTSPSGQPQHF.

There are many counts of this clonotype. The chain is built from TRBV20-1 and TRBJ2-7; the D gene could be TRBD1 or TRBD2 (5 bases each). Trimming stripped 6 bases from V and 0 bases from J, with 12 bases between. This CDR3 contains 13 residues. Germline CDR1 reads DFQATT; CDR2 reads SNEGSKA (reference sequence). As DNA, the CDR3 is TGCAGTGCCCGAGGGGTTGCCTCCTACGAGCAGTACTTC. The encoded protein is CSARGVASYEQYF.

This clonotype was found many times. The chain couples TRBV12-3 or TRBV12-4 to TRBJ2-5; D gene ambiguous. The CDR3 spans 13 residues. Deletions cut 3 bases from V and 0 bases from J, with 5 bases between. Written as DNA, the CDR3 is TGTGCCAGCAGTTTCATCAACCAAGAGACCCAGTACTTC. This gives the protein CASSFINQETQYF.

V gene TRBV7-9 combines with J gene TRBJ1-1, with D maybe TRBD1 (5 bases). CDR3 length: 13 amino acids. Trimming cost V 5 bases and J 0 bases, with 7 bases left between them. CDR1 is SEHNR and CDR2 is FQNEAQ in the germline V gene (reference sequence). CDR3 bases: TGTGCCAGCAGCAGGGACCTGAACACTGAAGCTTTCTTT. Its translation is CASSRDLNTEAFF.

This clonotype showed up just a few times. The V call is TRBV27, the J call TRBJ2-4, with D perhaps TRBD2 (5 bases). The CDR3 covers 13 residues. Germline CDR1 MNHEY, CDR2 SMNVEV (reference sequence). Trimming pared 2 bases from V and 5 bases from J, leaving 7 bases between. Here the CDR3 DNA reads TGTGCCAGCAGTTTAAGCGGTGAAAACATTCAGTACTTC. This sequence encodes CASSLSGENIQYF.

This clonotype was found a few times. The chain recombines TRBV24-1 with TRBJ2-2; D is ambiguous. Germline V lookup: CDR1 KGHDR, CDR2 SFDVKD. The V and J ends lost 2 bases and 9 bases respectively, with 12 bases between them. This CDR3 has 14 amino acids. This CDR3 is CATSDSSSFWELFF. In nucleotides, the CDR3 is TGTGCCACCAGTGATTCCTCTAGTTTCTGGGAGCTGTTTTTT.

This rearrangement joins TRBV7-2 to TRBJ2-3, with 8 bases lining up with TRBD2. The V gene end was trimmed by 1 base and the J gene end by 2 bases; junction bases not matched to a gene: 5. Germline loops: CDR1 SGHTA, CDR2 FQGNSA. The CDR3 is 16 residues long. The CDR3, as DNA: TGTGCCAGCAGCTTAGAGGGACTAGGCATCACAGATACGCAGTATTTT. As protein: CASSLEGLGITDTQYF.

The chain is built from TRBV11-2 and TRBJ2-1; 9 bases map to TRBD1. Trimming cost V 4 bases and J 5 bases; bases outside gene matches: 6. Germline V CDR1 and CDR2: SGHAT, FQNNGV. This CDR3 spans 15 amino acids. CDR3 loop: CASSSRDRDDNEQFF. CDR3 in DNA: TGTGCCAGCAGCTCCCGGGACAGGGACGACAATGAGCAGTTCTTC.

This sequence joins TRBV2 and TRBJ2-5, with a tentative D call TRBD2 (6 bases). Germline V gives CDR1 SNHLY, CDR2 FYNNEI. There are 13 residues in the CDR3. Between the trimmed V and J ends, which lost 11 bases and 2 bases, there was a span of 15 bases. The CDR3 DNA reads as TGTGCCGCGGCGGGAAGCCGACAAGAGACCCAGTACTTC. As protein: CAAAGSRQETQYF.

The table lists this clonotype with a few counts. The chain links TRBV3-1 to TRBJ1-2; D gene uncertain. The germline gives CDR1 LGHDT, CDR2 YNNKEL (reference sequence). This CDR3 is built from 16 residues. Trimming shortened V by 1 base and J by 6 bases, and 18 bases separated the two germline ends. The CDR3 bases are TGTGCCAGCAGCCAAGCTCCTTTAGTTTGGAACCATGGCTACACCTTC. This sequence encodes CASSQAPLVWNHGYTF.

The J gene is TRBJ2-7, the V gene TRBV13; 9 bases map to TRBD1. Per germline, CDR1 PRHDT and CDR2 FYEKMQ (reference sequence). The ends lost 5 bases at V and 8 bases at J; junction bases unmatched: 13. The CDR3 extends over 15 amino acids. The CDR3 DNA is TGTGCCAGCAGCGAGAACTCGGGACAGGGTATGCAGCAGTACTTC. Translation gives CASSENSGQGMQQYF.

The V call is TRBV5-1, the J call TRBJ2-7; perhaps TRBD1 as D (6 bases). Deletions cut 0 bases from V and 0 bases from J, with 13 bases between. Germline V gene lookup returns CDR1 SGHRS and CDR2 YFSETQ. The CDR3 is made up of 16 amino acids. In nucleotides, the CDR3 is TGCGCCAGCAGCTTGGACCGCAACAGGGTCTCCTACGAGCAGTACTTC. It translates to CASSLDRNRVSYEQYF.

This clonotype has at least ten counts. The genes are TRBV12-3 or TRBV12-4 and TRBJ2-5; D perhaps matches TRBD1 (5 bases). CDR3 size: 18 residues. V lost 6 bases to trimming and J lost 2 bases, with 25 bases between them. The chain's CDR3 is CASSPGYLTEIFQETQYF. CDR3 nucleotide sequence: TGTGCCAGCAGCCCCGGGTATCTGACAGAAATCTTTCAAGAGACCCAGTACTTC.

This chain uses TRBV6-1 with TRBJ1-4; D is perhaps TRBD1 (5 bases). Germline V CDR1 and CDR2: MNHNS, SASEGT. With 6 bases removed from V and 8 bases from J, the gap between germline ends came to 13 bases. The CDR3 is made up of 13 amino acids. CDR3 DNA: TGTGCCAGCAGCCCACTCCGGGGGGAAAAACTGTTTTTT. Its protein product is CASSPLRGEKLFF.

This clonotype has a handful of counts. The V call is TRBV7-2, the J call TRBJ2-7; TRBD1 aligns across 7 bases. Germline V gene sequence: CDR1 SGHTA, CDR2 FQGNSA. The CDR3 runs 15 residues. J was trimmed by 3 bases and V by 5 bases; bases with no gene match: 10. The DNA of the CDR3 is TGTGCCAGCAGCGGATCCGGGACAGAATTCTACGAGCAGTACTTC. Translation gives CASSGSGTEFYEQYF.

This chain connects TRBV5-1 to TRBJ2-3, with D tentatively TRBD1 (5 bases). CDR1 and CDR2 from the germline V gene are SGHRS and YFSETQ. There are 15 residues in the CDR3. Trimming shortened V by 1 base and J by 4 bases, and 13 bases separated the two germline ends. The DNA for the CDR3 is TGCGCCAGCAGCTTGATGGGCAGGGCGGCAGATACGCAGTATTTT. The encoded protein is CASSLMGRAADTQYF.

The gene calls are TRBV7-9 and TRBJ2-1; 8 bases are shared with TRBD1. V dropped 3 bases and J dropped 10; count of bases not matched to a gene: 11. CDR1 is SEHNR, CDR2 FQNEAQ, per germline (reference sequence). The CDR3 runs 15 residues. In DNA form, the CDR3 reads TGTGCCAGCAGCTTTATATTGGACAGGGTCGCCGAGCAGTTCTTC. The encoded protein is CASSFILDRVAEQFF.